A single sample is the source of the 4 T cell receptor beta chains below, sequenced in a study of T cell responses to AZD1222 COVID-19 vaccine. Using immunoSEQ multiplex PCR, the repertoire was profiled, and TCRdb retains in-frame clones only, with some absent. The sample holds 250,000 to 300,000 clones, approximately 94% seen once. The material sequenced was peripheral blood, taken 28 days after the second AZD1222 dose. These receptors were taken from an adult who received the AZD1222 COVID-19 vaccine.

The CDR3 nucleotides read TGTGCCAGCAGTATTCCGGGACTACCCGATTACTTC. This gives the protein CASSIPGLPDYF. The V gene is TRBV28, the J gene TRBJ2-5, with 7 bases lining up with TRBD2. Per the germline V gene, CDR1 is MDHEN and CDR2 is SYDVKM. The V segment lost 5 bases and the J segment 14 bases; nucleotides outside the gene matches: 11. The length of the CDR3 is 12 residues.

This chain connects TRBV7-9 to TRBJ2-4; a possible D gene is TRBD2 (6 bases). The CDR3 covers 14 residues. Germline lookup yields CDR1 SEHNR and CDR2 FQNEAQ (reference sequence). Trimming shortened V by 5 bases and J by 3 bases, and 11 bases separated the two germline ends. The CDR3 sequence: CASSPGVGKNIQYF. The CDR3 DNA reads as TGTGCCAGCAGCCCGGGGGTAGGCAAAAACATTCAGTACTTC.

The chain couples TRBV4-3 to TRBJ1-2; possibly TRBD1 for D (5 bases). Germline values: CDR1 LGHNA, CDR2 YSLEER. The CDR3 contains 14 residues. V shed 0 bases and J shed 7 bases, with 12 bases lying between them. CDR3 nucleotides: TGCGCCAGCAGCCAAGAGCCTGGGACTGGTGGCTACACCTTC. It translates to CASSQEPGTGGYTF.

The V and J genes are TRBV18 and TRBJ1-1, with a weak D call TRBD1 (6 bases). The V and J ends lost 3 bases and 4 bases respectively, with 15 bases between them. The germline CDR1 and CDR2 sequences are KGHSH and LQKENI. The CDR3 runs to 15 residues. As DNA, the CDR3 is TGTGCCAGCTCACCCCCGGGGGGGCTTGGCACTGAAGCTTTCTTT. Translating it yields CASSPPGGLGTEAFF.